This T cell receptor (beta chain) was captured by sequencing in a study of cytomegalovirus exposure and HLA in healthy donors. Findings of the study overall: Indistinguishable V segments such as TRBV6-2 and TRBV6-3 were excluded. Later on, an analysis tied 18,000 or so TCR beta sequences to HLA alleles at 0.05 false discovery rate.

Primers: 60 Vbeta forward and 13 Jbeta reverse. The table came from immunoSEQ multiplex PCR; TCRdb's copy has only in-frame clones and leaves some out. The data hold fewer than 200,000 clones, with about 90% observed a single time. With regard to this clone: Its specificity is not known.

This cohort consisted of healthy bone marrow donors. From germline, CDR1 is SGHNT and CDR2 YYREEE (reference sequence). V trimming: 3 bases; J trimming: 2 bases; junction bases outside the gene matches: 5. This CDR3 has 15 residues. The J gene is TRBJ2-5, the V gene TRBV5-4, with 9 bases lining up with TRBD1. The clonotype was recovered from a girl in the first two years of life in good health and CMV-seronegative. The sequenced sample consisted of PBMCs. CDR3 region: CASSSDRGVQETQYF. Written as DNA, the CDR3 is TGTGCCAGCAGCTCAGACAGGGGGGTTCAAGAGACCCAGTACTTC.